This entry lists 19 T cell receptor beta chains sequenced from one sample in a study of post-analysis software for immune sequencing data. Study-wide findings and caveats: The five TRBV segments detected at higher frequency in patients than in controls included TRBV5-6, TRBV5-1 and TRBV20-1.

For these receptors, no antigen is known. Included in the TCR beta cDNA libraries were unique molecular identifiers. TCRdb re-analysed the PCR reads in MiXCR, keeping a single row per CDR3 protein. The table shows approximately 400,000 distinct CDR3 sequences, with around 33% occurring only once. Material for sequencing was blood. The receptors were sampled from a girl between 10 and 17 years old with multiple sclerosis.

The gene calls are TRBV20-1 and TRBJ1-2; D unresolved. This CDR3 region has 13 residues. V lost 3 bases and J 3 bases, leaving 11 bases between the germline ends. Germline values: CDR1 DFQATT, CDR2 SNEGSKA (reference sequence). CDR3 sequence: CSARARTYYGYTF. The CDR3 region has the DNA TGCAGTGCTAGGGCCAGGACCTACTATGGCTACACCTTC.

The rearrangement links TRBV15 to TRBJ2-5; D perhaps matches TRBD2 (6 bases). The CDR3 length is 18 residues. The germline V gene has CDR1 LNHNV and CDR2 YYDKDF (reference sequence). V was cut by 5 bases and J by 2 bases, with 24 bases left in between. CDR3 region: CATSVNPKAGGTQETQYF. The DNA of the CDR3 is TGTGCCACCAGCGTCAATCCGAAGGCAGGAGGGACTCAAGAGACCCAGTACTTC. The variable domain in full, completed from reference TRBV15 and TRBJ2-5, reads DAMVIQNPRYQVTQFGKPVTLSCSQTLNHNVMYWYQQKSSQAPKLLFHYYDKDFNNEADTPDNFQSRRPNTSFCFLDIRSPGLGDTAMYLCATSVNPKAGGTQETQYFGPGTRLLVL.

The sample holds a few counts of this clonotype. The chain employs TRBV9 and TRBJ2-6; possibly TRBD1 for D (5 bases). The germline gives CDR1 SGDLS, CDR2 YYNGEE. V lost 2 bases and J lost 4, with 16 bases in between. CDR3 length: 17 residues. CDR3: CASSVNRQSSGANVLTF. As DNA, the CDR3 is TGTGCCAGCAGCGTTAACCGACAGAGCTCCGGGGCCAACGTCCTGACTTTC.

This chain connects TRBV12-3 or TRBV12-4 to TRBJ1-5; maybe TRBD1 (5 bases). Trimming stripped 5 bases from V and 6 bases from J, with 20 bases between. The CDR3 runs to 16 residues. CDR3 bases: TGTGCCAGCAGTCACCGACAGCCCTTAGAAGGTCAGCCCCAGCATTTT. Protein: CASSHRQPLEGQPQHF.

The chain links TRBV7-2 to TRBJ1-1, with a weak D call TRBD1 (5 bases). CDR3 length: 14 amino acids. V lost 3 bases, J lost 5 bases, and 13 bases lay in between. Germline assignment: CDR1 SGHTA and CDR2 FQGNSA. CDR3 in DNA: TGTGCCAGCAGCTTTAAGGGGACGGGGACTGAAGCTTTCTTT. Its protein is CASSFKGTGTEAFF. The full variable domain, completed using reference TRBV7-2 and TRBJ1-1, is GAGVSQSPSNKVTEKGKDVELRCDPISGHTALYWYRQSLGQGLEFLIYFQGNSAPDKSGLPSDRFSAERTGGSVSTLTIQRTQQEDSAVYLCASSFKGTGTEAFFGQGTRLTVV.

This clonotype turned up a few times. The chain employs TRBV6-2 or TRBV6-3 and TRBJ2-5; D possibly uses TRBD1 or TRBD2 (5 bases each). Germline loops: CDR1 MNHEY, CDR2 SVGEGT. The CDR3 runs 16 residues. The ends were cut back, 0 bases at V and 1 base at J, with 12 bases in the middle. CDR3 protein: CASSYSPGQFQETQYF. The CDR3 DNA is TGTGCCAGCAGTTACTCACCGGGGCAGTTCCAAGAGACCCAGTACTTC.

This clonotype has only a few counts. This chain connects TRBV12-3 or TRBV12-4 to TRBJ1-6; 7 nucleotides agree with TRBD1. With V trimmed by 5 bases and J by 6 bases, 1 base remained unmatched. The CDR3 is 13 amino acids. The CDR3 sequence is CASSGQVNSPLHF. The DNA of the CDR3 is TGTGCCAGCAGTGGACAGGTTAATTCACCCCTCCACTTT.

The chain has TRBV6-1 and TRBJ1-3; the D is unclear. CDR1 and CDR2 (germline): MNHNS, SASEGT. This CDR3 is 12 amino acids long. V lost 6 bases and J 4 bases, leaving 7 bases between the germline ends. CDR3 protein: CASRQRGNTIYF. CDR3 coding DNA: TGTGCCAGCAGACAACGAGGAAACACCATATATTTT.

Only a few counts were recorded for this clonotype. The CDR3 DNA reads as TGCAGTGCTAGTGAGCGGGGGGACTACAATGAGCAGTTCTTC. This sequence encodes CSASERGDYNEQFF. The J gene is TRBJ2-1, the V gene TRBV20-1; TRBD2 matches 9 bases. The CDR3 runs 14 residues. Germline trimming cut 3 bases from V and 3 bases from J; bases unmatched to any gene: 3. Germline lookup yields CDR1 DFQATT and CDR2 SNEGSKA (reference sequence).

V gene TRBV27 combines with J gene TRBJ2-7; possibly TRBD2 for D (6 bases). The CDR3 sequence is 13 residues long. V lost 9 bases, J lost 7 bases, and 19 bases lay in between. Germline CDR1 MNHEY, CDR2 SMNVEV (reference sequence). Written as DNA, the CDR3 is TGTGCCAGGGAAAAACCGGGGGTTTTAGAGCAGTACTTC. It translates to CAREKPGVLEQYF.

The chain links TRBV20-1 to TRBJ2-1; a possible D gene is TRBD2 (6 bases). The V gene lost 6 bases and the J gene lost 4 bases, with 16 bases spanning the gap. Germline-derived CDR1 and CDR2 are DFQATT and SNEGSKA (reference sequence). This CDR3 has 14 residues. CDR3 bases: TGCAGTGCAGACAACCCACGGGGGTACAATGAGCAGTTCTTC. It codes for CSADNPRGYNEQFF.

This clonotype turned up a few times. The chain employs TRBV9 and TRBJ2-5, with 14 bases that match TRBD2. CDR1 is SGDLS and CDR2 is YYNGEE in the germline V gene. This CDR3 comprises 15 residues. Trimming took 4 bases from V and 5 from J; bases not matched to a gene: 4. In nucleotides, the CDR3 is TGTGCCAGCAGCATCGGGACTAGCGGGGGTGAGACCCAGTACTTC. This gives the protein CASSIGTSGGETQYF.

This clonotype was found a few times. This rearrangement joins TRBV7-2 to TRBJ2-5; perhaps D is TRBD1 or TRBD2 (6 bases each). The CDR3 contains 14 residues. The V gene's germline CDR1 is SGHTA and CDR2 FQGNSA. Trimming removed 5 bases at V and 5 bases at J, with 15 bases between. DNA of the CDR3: TGTGCCAGCAGCCTTAGGGGGGCGGGGGAGACCCAGTACTTC. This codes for CASSLRGAGETQYF.

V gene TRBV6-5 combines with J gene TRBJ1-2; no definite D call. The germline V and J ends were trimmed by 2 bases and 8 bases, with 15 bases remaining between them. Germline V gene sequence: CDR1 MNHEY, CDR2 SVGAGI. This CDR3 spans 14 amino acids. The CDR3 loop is CASSYGRPNGGYTF. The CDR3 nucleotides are TGTGCCAGCAGTTACGGGCGTCCGAATGGGGGCTACACCTTC.

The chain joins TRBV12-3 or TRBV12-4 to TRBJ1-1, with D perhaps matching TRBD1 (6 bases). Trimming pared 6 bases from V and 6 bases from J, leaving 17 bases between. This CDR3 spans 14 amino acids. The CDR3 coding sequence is TGTGCCAGCAGGAAAGTGGCAGGGGACGCTGAAGCTTTCTTT. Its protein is CASRKVAGDAEAFF.

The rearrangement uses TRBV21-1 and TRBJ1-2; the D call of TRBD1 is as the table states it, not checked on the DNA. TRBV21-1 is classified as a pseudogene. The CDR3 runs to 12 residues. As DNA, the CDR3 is TGTGCCAGCAGCAAGGCCGGGCGGGGCTACACCTTC. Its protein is CASSKAGRGYTF.

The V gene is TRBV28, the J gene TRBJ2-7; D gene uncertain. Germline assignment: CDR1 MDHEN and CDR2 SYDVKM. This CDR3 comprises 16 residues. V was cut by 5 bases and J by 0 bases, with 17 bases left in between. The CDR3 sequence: CASSTPGPVLSYEQYF. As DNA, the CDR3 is TGTGCCAGCAGTACCCCAGGACCGGTTCTCTCCTACGAGCAGTACTTC. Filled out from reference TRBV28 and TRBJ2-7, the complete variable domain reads DVKVTQSSRYLVKRTGEKVFLECVQDMDHENMFWYRQDPGLGLRLIYFSYDVKMKEKGDIPEGYSVSREKKERFSLILESASTNQTSMYLCASSTPGPVLSYEQYFGPGTRLTVT.

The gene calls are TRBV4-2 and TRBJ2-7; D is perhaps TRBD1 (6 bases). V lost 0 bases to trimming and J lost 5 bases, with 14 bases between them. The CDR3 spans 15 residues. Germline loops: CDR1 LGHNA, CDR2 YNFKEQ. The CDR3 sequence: CASSQDEQGRDEQYF. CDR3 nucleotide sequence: TGTGCCAGCAGCCAAGATGAACAGGGAAGGGACGAGCAGTACTTC.

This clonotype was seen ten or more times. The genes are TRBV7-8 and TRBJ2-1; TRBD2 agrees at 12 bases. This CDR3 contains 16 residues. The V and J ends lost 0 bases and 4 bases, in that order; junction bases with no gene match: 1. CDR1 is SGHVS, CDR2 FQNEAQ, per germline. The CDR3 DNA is TGTGCCAGCAGCTTAGCCGGGACTAGCGGGTACAATGAGCAGTTCTTC. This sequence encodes CASSLAGTSGYNEQFF. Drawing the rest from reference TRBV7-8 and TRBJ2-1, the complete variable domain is GAGVSQSPRYKVAKRGQDVALRCDPISGHVSLFWYQQALGQGPEFLTYFQNEAQLDKSGLPSDRFFAERPEGSVSTLKIQRTQQEDSAVYLCASSLAGTSGYNEQFFGPGTRLTVL.